This T cell receptor (beta chain) was recovered during a study of blood T cell repertoires in COVID-19. Study-level background: The samples span acute and convalescent COVID-19 from the United States, Italy and Spain. T cells, B-cell-depleted T cells, or PBMCs supplied cDNA or gDNA.

As originally analysed: Using reference gene primer amplification, nucleated cell counts were estimated. TCRdb's table, derived via immunoSEQ multiplex PCR, lists solely in-frame clones and lacks some. That table furnishes V, J and clone size, whereas the DNA furnished D and trimming. The data hold over 250,000 clones, with around 86% observed a single time. CDR3 length: 14 amino acids. V was shortened by 3 bases and J by 3 bases, with 10 bases between the two germline ends. CDR1 is MGHDK, CDR2 SYGVNS, per germline. This clone was detected a few times. Sequencing was carried out using peripheral blood. This clonotype originated in a man between 40 and 49 years old who had recovered from COVID-19. The chain joins TRBV25-1 to TRBJ2-3; a weak D match, TRBD2 (5 bases). CDR3 bases: TGTGCCAGCAGTGAGGGCAGGAGGACAGATACGCAGTATTTT. Translated: CASSEGRRTDTQYF.